This passage covers 24 T cell receptor beta chains from one sample sequenced in a study of T-cell reconstitution after alpha-beta-depleted transplantation in children. A library of TCRbeta sequences, prepared with unique molecular identifiers, was generated. TCRdb reprocessed the PCR reads via MiXCR and lists one record per CDR3 protein. This sample has over 200,000 distinct CDR3 sequences, with approximately 9% found just once. Sequencing used PBMCs from the stem cell graft donor, obtained from the stem cell graft. All receptors derive from a human donor who donated a stem cell graft to a child with acute lymphoblastic leukemia.

A few counts support this clonotype. The CDR3 spells CASSPNGGPEYNEQFF. The CDR3, as DNA: TGTGCCAGCAGCCCAAACGGGGGACCCGAATACAATGAGCAGTTCTTC. The chain uses TRBV7-9 and TRBJ2-1; weak D call: TRBD2 (6 bases). The CDR3 length is 16 residues. The germline gives CDR1 SEHNR, CDR2 FQNEAQ (reference sequence). The germline V and J ends were trimmed by 5 bases and 4 bases, with 18 bases remaining between them.

The chain employs TRBV30 and TRBJ2-2; 8 nucleotides match TRBD1. Germline CDR1 GTSNPN, CDR2 SVGIG (reference sequence). J was trimmed by 5 bases and V by 5 bases; bases with no gene match: 4. This CDR3 comprises 13 residues. The DNA for the CDR3 is TGTGCCTGGGACAGGGGATTGACCGGGGAGCTGTTTTTT. Translation: CAWDRGLTGELFF.

This clonotype was recorded a few times. The rearrangement uses TRBV18 and TRBJ2-3; 9 nucleotides line up with TRBD1. V gave up 3 bases and J gave up 0 bases; unmatched junction bases: 7. This CDR3 is built from 17 residues. Germline CDR1 KGHSH, CDR2 LQKENI. The CDR3 reads CASSPWGTGSSTDTQYF. As DNA, the CDR3 is TGTGCCAGCTCACCGTGGGGGACAGGGAGTAGCACAGATACGCAGTATTTT. Supplemented by reference TRBV18 and TRBJ2-3, the full variable domain reads NAGVMQNPRHLVRRRGQEARLRCSPMKGHSHVYWYRQLPEEGLKFMVYLQKENIIDESGMPKERFSAEFPKEGPSILRIQQVVRGDSAAYFCASSPWGTGSSTDTQYFGPGTRLTVL.

In DNA form, the CDR3 reads TGTGCCAGCAGTTACAATAGGGATAACTATGGCTACACCTTC. It codes for CASSYNRDNYGYTF. The J gene is TRBJ1-2, the V gene TRBV6-5; D unclear. Germline V gene data show CDR1 as MNHEY and CDR2 as SVGAGI. The CDR3 totals 14 residues. The V end lost 2 bases, the J end lost 1 base, and 8 bases lay between the germline ends.

This clonotype turned up a few times. The chain carries TRBV15 and TRBJ2-6, with D possibly TRBD1 on 6 matching bases. Per germline, CDR1 LNHNV and CDR2 YYDKDF (reference sequence). The CDR3 has 15 residues. The V end lost 0 bases, the J end lost 6 bases, and 9 bases lay between the germline ends. CDR3 loop: CATSRDHREANVLTF. CDR3 sequence (DNA): TGTGCCACCAGCAGAGATCACAGGGAGGCCAACGTCCTGACTTTC.

The chain links TRBV20-1 to TRBJ1-1; no reliable D call. Germline CDR1 DFQATT, CDR2 SNEGSKA (reference sequence). The CDR3 length is 10 residues. Trimming pared 0 bases from V and 10 bases from J, leaving 6 bases between. The CDR3: CSARDIGAFF. The CDR3 bases are TGCAGTGCTAGAGACATCGGAGCTTTCTTT.

This clonotype has ten or more counts. The J gene is TRBJ2-3, the V gene TRBV5-8; no clear D gene. Germline V lookup: CDR1 SGHTS, CDR2 YDEGEE. V was shortened by 0 bases and J by 3 bases, with 8 bases between the two germline ends. The CDR3 is 14 residues long. CDR3 sequence (DNA): TGTGCCAGCAGCTTGGGCCTTCTGACAGATACGCAGTATTTT. It translates to CASSLGLLTDTQYF.

The genes are TRBV7-9 and TRBJ1-2; D possibly corresponds to TRBD1 (6 bases). Germline CDR1 is SEHNR and CDR2 is FQNEAQ (reference sequence). This CDR3 has 16 amino acids. Trimming cost V 4 bases and J 4 bases, with 19 bases left between them. CDR3 sequence (DNA): TGTGCCAGCAGCTCGTATCGGGGACAAACTTTCTATGGCTACACCTTC. Its translation is CASSSYRGQTFYGYTF.

The sample holds many counts of this clonotype. The chain employs TRBV7-8 and TRBJ2-1; the match to TRBD2 covers 7 bases. The CDR3 consists of 17 residues. CDR1 is SGHVS, CDR2 FQNEAQ, per germline. Germline trimming cut 6 bases from V and 6 bases from J; bases unmatched to any gene: 17. The chain's CDR3 is CASRPTYALAARNEQFF. The CDR3 nucleotides read TGTGCCAGCAGGCCCACTTACGCTCTAGCGGCCCGCAATGAGCAGTTCTTC. The full variable domain, in which reference TRBV7-8 and TRBJ2-1 provide the parts outside the CDR3, is GAGVSQSPRYKVAKRGQDVALRCDPISGHVSLFWYQQALGQGPEFLTYFQNEAQLDKSGLPSDRFFAERPEGSVSTLKIQRTQQEDSAVYLCASRPTYALAARNEQFFGPGTRLTVL.

The rearrangement links TRBV7-9 to TRBJ2-5; D perhaps matches TRBD2 (6 bases). The V gene lost 4 bases and the J gene lost 5 bases, with 17 bases spanning the gap. CDR3 length equals 15 residues. The V gene's germline CDR1 is SEHNR and CDR2 FQNEAQ (reference sequence). The DNA of the CDR3 is TGTGCCAGCAGCTACGTGTCGGGGGTAAAGGAGACCCAGTACTTC. Its translation is CASSYVSGVKETQYF.

This clonotype showed up many times. This chain joins TRBV4-2 and TRBJ2-2, with D possibly matching TRBD2 (6 bases). V dropped 5 bases and J dropped 4 bases, with 14 bases sitting between them. The CDR3 has 15 amino acids. Germline V gene lookup returns CDR1 LGHNA and CDR2 YNFKEQ. In DNA form, the CDR3 reads TGTGCCAGCAGCGAAAGGAGGGGCTCCACCGGGGAGCTGTTTTTT. This translates into CASSERRGSTGELFF.

This clonotype was seen a few times. This chain's CDR3 is CASSYMMGQETQYF. CDR3 in DNA: TGCGCCAGCAGCTATATGATGGGGCAAGAGACCCAGTACTTC. This chain uses TRBV5-1 with TRBJ2-5; D uncertain. Germline V gene lookup returns CDR1 SGHRS and CDR2 YFSETQ. This CDR3 contains 14 residues. Trimming stripped 3 bases from V and 2 bases from J, with 11 bases between.

This clonotype was recorded many times. The chain recombines TRBV29-1 with TRBJ1-5; TRBD1 aligns across 9 bases. This CDR3 has 15 amino acids. Germline trimming cut 3 bases from V and 4 bases from J; bases unmatched to any gene: 7. Germline V lookup: CDR1 SQVTM, CDR2 ANQGSEA. In DNA, the CDR3 is TGCAGCGTTGATGTGACAGGGGGTAGAAATCAGCCCCAGCATTTT. It specifies CSVDVTGGRNQPQHF.

This rearrangement joins TRBV30 to TRBJ1-2, with unresolved D. Germline CDR1 is GTSNPN and CDR2 is SVGIG (reference sequence). The CDR3 has 15 residues. V was clipped by 0 bases and J by 4 bases, with 15 bases between them. CDR3 nucleotide sequence: TGTGCCTGGAGTGTACCCCTAAGGGTAGGCTATGGCTACACCTTC. It is translated as CAWSVPLRVGYGYTF.

This clonotype was detected ten times or more. The chain recombines TRBV10-2 with TRBJ2-7, with D possibly TRBD1 on 6 matching bases. Deletions cut 8 bases from V and 3 bases from J, with 17 bases between. The CDR3 is 14 residues long. Germline CDR1 is WSHSY and CDR2 is SAAADI. The CDR3 loop reads CASGGGDGHYEQYF. Here the CDR3 DNA reads TGCGCCAGCGGGGGCGGCGACGGACACTACGAGCAGTACTTC.

Many counts were recorded for this clonotype. V is TRBV5-1 and J is TRBJ1-1, with unresolved D. Per the germline V gene, CDR1 is SGHRS and CDR2 is YFSETQ. This CDR3 contains 14 residues. The ends were cut back, 3 bases at V and 1 base at J, with 10 bases in the middle. CDR3 protein: CASSSGGGNTEAFF. As DNA, the CDR3 is TGCGCCAGCAGCTCAGGAGGTGGGAACACTGAAGCTTTCTTT. Full variable domain (remainder filled in from reference TRBV5-1 and TRBJ1-1): KAGVTQTPRYLIKTRGQQVTLSCSPISGHRSVSWYQQTPGQGLQFLFEYFSETQRNKGNFPGRFSGRQFSNSRSEMNVSTLELGDSALYLCASSSGGGNTEAFFGQGTRLTVV.

With respect to this clonotype: This sequence may be a read error, since a much larger clone differs from it by one base. It is likely a read error, because the conserved phenylalanine at the end of the CDR3 is missing. V is TRBV6-1 and J is TRBJ1-2; D gene ambiguous. From germline, CDR1 is MNHNS and CDR2 SASEGT. Trimming stripped 8 bases from V and 7 bases from J, with 17 bases between. This CDR3 has 13 residues. CDR3 in DNA: TGTGCCAGCCTTGGGGTTAGTACGGCTGGCTACACCTGC. Translation gives CASLGVSTAGYTC.

This clonotype was recorded at least ten times. The chain combines TRBV20-1 with TRBJ1-1; unclear D gene. V was clipped by 5 bases and J by 1 base, with 11 bases between them. Germline V gene sequence: CDR1 DFQATT, CDR2 SNEGSKA (reference sequence). This CDR3 is built from 13 residues. The CDR3 reads CSASTTANTEAFF. CDR3 nucleotides: TGCAGTGCTTCGACTACAGCGAACACTGAAGCTTTCTTT.

The CDR3 region has the DNA TGCAGCGTTGAAAGTAAGCAGGGTGGTGAGAACACTGAAGCTTTCTTT. Protein sequence: CSVESKQGGENTEAFF. J is TRBJ1-1 and V is TRBV29-1, with a weak D call TRBD1 (5 bases). Germline assignment: CDR1 SQVTM and CDR2 ANQGSEA. The CDR3 contains 16 residues. V was trimmed by 2 bases and J by 1 base, leaving 17 bases between them.

This clonotype appeared a few times. This rearrangement joins TRBV7-6 to TRBJ1-2; tentatively, D is TRBD1 (5 bases). The CDR3 sequence is 14 residues long. Trimming left V 7 bases short and J 6 bases short, with 18 bases between. Germline-derived CDR1 and CDR2 are SGHVS and FNYEAQ. The CDR3 DNA sequence: TGTGCCAGCAACGATCGGCCAGGAGGGGATGGCTACACCTTC. Its translation is CASNDRPGGDGYTF.

The chain couples TRBV5-1 to TRBJ2-7, with 7 bases aligning to TRBD2. V shed 7 bases and J 4 bases; nucleotides not matched to a gene: 11. The CDR3 spans 14 residues. CDR1 and CDR2 (germline): SGHRS, YFSETQ. The CDR3 nucleotides are TGCGCCAGCGGAACAGGTCCGGGGGGTTACGAGCAGTACTTC. It specifies CASGTGPGGYEQYF.

This sequence joins TRBV7-6 and TRBJ2-2; D is tentatively TRBD1 or TRBD2 (5 bases each). The CDR3 length is 16 residues. The V gene's germline CDR1 is SGHVS and CDR2 FNYEAQ. V was clipped by 5 bases and J by 2 bases, with 15 bases between them. As DNA, the CDR3 is TGTGCCAGCAGCGTACGGGACCAACTAAACACCGGGGAGCTGTTTTTT. This encodes CASSVRDQLNTGELFF.

This clonotype has just a few counts. This chain links TRBV27 with TRBJ1-5; D is ambiguous. Germline V gives CDR1 MNHEY, CDR2 SMNVEV (reference sequence). The V end lost 9 bases, the J end lost 0 bases, and 9 bases lay between the germline ends. There are 13 residues in the CDR3. CDR3 sequence (DNA): TGTGCCAGTAAAAACCTTAGCAATCAGCCCCAGCATTTT. Protein: CASKNLSNQPQHF.

This clonotype was counted at least ten times. This chain uses TRBV28 with TRBJ2-1; perhaps TRBD1 as D (6 bases). Trimming left V 5 bases short and J 0 bases short, with 23 bases between. CDR1 is MDHEN and CDR2 is SYDVKM in the germline V gene. The CDR3 covers 19 residues. The CDR3 loop reads CASSLWGRHDKLSYNEQFF. As DNA, the CDR3 is TGTGCCAGCAGTCTTTGGGGGCGCCACGACAAGCTCTCCTACAATGAGCAGTTCTTC.